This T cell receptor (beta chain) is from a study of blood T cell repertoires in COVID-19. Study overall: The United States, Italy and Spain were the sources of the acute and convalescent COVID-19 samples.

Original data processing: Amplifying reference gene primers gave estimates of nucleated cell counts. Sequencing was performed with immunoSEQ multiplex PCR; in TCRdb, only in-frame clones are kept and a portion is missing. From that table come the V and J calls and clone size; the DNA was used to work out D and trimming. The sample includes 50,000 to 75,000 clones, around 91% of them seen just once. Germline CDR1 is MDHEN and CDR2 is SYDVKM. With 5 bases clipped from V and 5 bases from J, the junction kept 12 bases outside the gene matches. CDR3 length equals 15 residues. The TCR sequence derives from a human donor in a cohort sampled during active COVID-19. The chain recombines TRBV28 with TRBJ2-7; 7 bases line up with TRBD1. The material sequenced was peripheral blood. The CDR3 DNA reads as TGTGCCAGCAGTCTTGACAGGGTAAGGGTGAACGAGCAGTACTTC. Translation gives CASSLDRVRVNEQYF.